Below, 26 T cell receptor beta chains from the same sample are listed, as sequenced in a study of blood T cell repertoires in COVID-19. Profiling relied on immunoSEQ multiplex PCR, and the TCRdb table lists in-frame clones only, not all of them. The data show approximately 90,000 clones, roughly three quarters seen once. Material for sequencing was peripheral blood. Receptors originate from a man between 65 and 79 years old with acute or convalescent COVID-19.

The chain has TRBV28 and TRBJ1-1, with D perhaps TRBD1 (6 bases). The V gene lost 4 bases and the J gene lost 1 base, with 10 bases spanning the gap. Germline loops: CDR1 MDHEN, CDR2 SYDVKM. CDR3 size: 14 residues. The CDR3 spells CASSSGQQNTEAFF. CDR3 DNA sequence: TGTGCCAGCAGTTCTGGACAGCAGAACACTGAAGCTTTCTTT.

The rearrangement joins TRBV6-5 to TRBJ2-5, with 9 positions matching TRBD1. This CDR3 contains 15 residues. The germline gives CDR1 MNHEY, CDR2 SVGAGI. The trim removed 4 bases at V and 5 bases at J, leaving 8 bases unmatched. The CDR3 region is CASSSDRGRGETQYF. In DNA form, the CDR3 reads TGTGCCAGCAGTTCGGACAGGGGACGGGGGGAGACCCAGTACTTC.

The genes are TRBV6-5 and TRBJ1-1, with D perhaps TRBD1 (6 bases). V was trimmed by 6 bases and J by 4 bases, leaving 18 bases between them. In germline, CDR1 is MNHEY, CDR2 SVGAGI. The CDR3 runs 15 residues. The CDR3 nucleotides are TGTGCCAGCAGGAAAGAAGGGGGAAGGGGCACTGAAGCTTTCTTT. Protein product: CASRKEGGRGTEAFF.

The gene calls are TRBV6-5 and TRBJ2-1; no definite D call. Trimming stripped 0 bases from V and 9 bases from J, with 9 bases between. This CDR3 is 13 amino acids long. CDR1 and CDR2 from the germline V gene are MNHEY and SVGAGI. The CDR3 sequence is CASSYSGAGEQFF. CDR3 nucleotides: TGTGCCAGCAGTTACTCAGGAGCCGGTGAGCAGTTCTTC.

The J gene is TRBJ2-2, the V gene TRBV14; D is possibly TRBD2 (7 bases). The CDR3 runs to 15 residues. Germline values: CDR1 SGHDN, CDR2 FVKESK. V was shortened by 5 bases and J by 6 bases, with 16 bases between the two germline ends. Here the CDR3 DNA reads TGTGCCAGCAGCAGGGGGGGGCCTTCTCCCGGGGAGCTGTTTTTT. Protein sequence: CASSRGGPSPGELFF. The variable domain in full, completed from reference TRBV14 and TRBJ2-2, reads EAGVTQFPSHSVIEKGQTVTLRCDPISGHDNLYWYRRVMGKEIKFLLHFVKESKQDESGMPNNRFLAERTGGTYSTLKVQPAELEDSGVYFCASSRGGPSPGELFFGEGSRLTVL.

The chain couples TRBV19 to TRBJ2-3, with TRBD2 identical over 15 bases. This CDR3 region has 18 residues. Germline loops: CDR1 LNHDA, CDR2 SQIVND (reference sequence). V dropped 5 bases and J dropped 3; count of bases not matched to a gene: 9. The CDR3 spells CASSGGLAGGLGTDTQYF. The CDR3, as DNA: TGTGCCAGTAGTGGCGGACTAGCGGGGGGGCTAGGGACAGATACGCAGTATTTT.

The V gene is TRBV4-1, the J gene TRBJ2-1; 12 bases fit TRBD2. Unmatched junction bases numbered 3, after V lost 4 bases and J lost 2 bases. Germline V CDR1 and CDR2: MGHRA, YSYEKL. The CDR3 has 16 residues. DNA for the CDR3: TGCGCCAGCAGCCTTCGGACTAGCGGGGCCTACAATGAGCAGTTCTTC. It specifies CASSLRTSGAYNEQFF.

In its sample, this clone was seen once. As DNA, the CDR3 is TGTGCCAGCAGCAAAAGACAGGCGGCATTTAATGAAAACACCATATATTTT. Translated, it gives CASSKRQAAFNENTIYF. The chain is built from TRBV21-1 and TRBJ1-3; the table's D call TRBD1 went unverified against the DNA. TRBV21-1 is a pseudogene segment. CDR3 length: 17 residues.

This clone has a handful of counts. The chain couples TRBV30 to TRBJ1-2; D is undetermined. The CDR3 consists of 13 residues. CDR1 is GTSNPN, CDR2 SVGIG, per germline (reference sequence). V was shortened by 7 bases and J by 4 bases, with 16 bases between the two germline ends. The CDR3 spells CASPQEWSYGYTF. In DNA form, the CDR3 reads TGTGCCTCCCCGCAAGAGTGGAGCTATGGCTACACCTTC.

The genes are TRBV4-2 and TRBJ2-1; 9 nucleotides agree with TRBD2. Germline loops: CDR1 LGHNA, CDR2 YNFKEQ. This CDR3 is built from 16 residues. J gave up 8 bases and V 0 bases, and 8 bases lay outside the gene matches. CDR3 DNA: TGTGCCAGCAGCCAAGATCAGAGTAGCGGGGGACATGAGCAGTTCTTC. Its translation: CASSQDQSSGGHEQFF.

The CDR3 nucleotides read TGTGCCAGCAGCCACCGGAGGTTCTACGAGCAGTACTTC. Translation: CASSHRRFYEQYF. V gene TRBV3-1 (or the pseudogene TRBV3-2) combines with J gene TRBJ2-7, with D perhaps matching TRBD2 (5 bases). From germline, CDR1 is LGHDT and CDR2 YNNKEL (reference sequence). Trimming pared 3 bases from V and 3 bases from J, leaving 9 bases between. CDR3 length equals 13 residues.

The CDR3 reads CASSPPTGGPETQYF. The DNA for the CDR3 is TGTGCCAGCAGCCCCCCGACAGGGGGCCCAGAGACCCAGTACTTC. The chain carries TRBV3-1 (or the pseudogene TRBV3-2) and TRBJ2-5, with 10 bases lining up with TRBD1. J lost 4 bases, V lost 4 bases, and 6 bases had no gene match. The CDR3 totals 15 residues. Germline lookup yields CDR1 LGHDT and CDR2 YNNKEL (reference sequence).

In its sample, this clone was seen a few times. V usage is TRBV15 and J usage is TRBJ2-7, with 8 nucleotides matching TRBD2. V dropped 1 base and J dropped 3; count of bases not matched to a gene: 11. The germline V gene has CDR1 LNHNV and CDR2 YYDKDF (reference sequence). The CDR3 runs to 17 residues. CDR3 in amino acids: CATSRAGRRGVYYEQYF. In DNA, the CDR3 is TGTGCCACCAGCAGAGCGGGACGGCGGGGGGTCTACTACGAGCAGTACTTC.

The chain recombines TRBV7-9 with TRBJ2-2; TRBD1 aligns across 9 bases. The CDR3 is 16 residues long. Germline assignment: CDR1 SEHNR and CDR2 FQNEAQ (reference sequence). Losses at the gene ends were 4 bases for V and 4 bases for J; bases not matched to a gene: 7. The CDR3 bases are TGTGCCAGCAGCTCCGGGACAGGGATGAGCACCGGGGAGCTGTTTTTT. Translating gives CASSSGTGMSTGELFF.

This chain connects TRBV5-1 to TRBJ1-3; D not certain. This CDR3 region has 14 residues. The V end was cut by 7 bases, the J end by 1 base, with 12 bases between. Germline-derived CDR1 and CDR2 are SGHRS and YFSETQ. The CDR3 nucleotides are TGCGCCAGCGGGCTCGGGGAGTCTGGAAACACCATATATTTT. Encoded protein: CASGLGESGNTIYF. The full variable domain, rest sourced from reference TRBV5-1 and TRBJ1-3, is KAGVTQTPRYLIKTRGQQVTLSCSPISGHRSVSWYQQTPGQGLQFLFEYFSETQRNKGNFPGRFSGRQFSNSRSEMNVSTLELGDSALYLCASGLGESGNTIYFGEGSWLTVV.

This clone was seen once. In DNA form, the CDR3 reads TGCGCCAGCAGCTGGCGGACTAGCGGGGAAGAGACCCAGTACTTC. This translates into CASSWRTSGEETQYF. The chain is built from TRBV5-1 and TRBJ2-5; TRBD2 aligns across 12 bases. Germline V CDR1 and CDR2: SGHRS, YFSETQ. The V segment lost 3 bases and the J segment 3 bases; nucleotides outside the gene matches: 3. This CDR3 has 15 amino acids.

The CDR3: CASSPAGGNTEAFF. CDR3 DNA sequence: TGTGCCAGCTCACCAGCAGGAGGGAACACTGAAGCTTTCTTT. This rearrangement joins TRBV18 to TRBJ1-1, with D unclear. The germline CDR1 and CDR2 sequences are KGHSH and LQKENI. Trimming pared 2 bases from V and 1 base from J, leaving 8 bases between. The CDR3 consists of 14 residues.

CDR3 loop: CASSPGGQNDNEQFF. The CDR3 bases are TGTGCCAGCTCACCCGGGGGACAGAACGACAATGAGCAGTTCTTC. The J gene is TRBJ2-1, the V gene TRBV18; possible D gene TRBD1, 7 bases. CDR1 and CDR2 (germline): KGHSH, LQKENI. The length of the CDR3 is 15 residues. Trimming removed 3 bases from V and 5 bases from J, with 14 bases in between.

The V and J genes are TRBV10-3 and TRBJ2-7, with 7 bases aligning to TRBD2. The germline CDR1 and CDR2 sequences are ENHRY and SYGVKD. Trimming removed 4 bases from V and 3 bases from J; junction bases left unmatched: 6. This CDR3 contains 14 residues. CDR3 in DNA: TGTGCCATCAGTGCAATGGGGGGGTACTACGAGCAGTACTTC. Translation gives CAISAMGGYYEQYF.

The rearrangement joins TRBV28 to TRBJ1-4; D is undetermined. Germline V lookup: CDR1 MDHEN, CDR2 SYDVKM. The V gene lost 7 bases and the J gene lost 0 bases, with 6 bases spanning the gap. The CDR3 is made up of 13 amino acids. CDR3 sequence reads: CASKHPTNEKLFF. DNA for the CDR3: TGTGCCAGCAAGCACCCAACTAATGAAAAACTGTTTTTT.

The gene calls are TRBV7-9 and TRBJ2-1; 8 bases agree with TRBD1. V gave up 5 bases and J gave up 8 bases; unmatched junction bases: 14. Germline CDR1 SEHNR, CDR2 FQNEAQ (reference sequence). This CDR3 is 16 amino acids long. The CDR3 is CASSQTGGYSSDEQFF. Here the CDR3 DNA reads TGTGCCAGCAGCCAAACAGGGGGTTATTCGTCAGATGAGCAGTTCTTC.

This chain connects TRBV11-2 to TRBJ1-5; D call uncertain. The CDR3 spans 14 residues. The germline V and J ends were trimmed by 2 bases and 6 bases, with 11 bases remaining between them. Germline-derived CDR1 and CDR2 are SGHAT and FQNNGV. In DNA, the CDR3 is TGTGCCAGCAGCTTACGACTCGACGGTCAGCCCCAGCATTTT. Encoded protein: CASSLRLDGQPQHF.

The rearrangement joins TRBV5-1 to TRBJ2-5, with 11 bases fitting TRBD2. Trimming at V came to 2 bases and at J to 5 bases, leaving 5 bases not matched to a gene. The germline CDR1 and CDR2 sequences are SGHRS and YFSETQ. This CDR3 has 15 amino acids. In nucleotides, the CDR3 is TGCGCCAGCAGCTTTAGCGGGGGGGCCGAGGAGACCCAGTACTTC. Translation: CASSFSGGAEETQYF.

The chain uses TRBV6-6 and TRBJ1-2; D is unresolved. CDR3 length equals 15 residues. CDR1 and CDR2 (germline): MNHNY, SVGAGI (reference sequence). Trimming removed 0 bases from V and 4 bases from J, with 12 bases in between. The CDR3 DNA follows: TGTGCCAGCAGTTACTCGGAGCTCAGCATCTATGGCTACACCTTC. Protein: CASSYSELSIYGYTF.

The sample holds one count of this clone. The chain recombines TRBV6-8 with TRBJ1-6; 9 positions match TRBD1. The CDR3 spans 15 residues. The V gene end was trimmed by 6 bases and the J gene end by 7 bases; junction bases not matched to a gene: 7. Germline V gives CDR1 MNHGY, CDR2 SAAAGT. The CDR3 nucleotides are TGTGCCAGCAGGAAGAAACAGGGGGCGAATTCACCCCTCCACTTT. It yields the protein CASRKKQGANSPLHF.

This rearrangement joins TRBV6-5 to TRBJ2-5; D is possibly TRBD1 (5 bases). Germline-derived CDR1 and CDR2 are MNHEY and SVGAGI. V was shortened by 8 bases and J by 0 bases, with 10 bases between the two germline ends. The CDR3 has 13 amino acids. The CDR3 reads CASLQAYQETQYF. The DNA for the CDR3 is TGTGCCAGCTTACAGGCGTACCAAGAGACCCAGTACTTC.